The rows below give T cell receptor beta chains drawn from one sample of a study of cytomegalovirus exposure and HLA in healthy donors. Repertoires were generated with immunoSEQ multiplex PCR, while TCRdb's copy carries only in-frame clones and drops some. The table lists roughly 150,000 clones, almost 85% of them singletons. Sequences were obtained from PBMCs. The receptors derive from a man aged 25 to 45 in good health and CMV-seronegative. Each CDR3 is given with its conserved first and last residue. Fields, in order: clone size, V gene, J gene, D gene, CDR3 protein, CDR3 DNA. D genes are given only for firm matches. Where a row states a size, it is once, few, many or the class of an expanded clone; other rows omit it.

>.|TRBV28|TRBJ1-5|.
CASSSGGQPQHF
TGTGCCAGCAGTTCCGGGGGGCAGCCCCAGCATTTT
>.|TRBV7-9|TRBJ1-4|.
CSSSPQGEKLFF
TGTTCCAGCAGCCCGCAGGGTGAAAAACTGTTTTTT
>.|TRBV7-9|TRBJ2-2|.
CASSLYRENGELFF
TGTGCCAGCAGCTTATACAGGGAAAACGGGGAGCTGTTTTTT
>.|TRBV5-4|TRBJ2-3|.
CASMGENTDTQYF
TGTGCCAGCATGGGAGAGAACACAGATACGCAGTATTTT
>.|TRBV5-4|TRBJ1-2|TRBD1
CASSLQGALDGYTF
TGTGCCAGCAGCTTGCAGGGGGCGTTGGATGGCTACACCTTC
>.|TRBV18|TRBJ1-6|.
CASSPQGDNSPLHF
TGTGCCAGCTCACCACAGGGGGATAATTCACCCCTCCACTTT
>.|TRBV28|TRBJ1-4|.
CASSFPDGGEKLFF
TGTGCCAGCAGTTTCCCCGACGGGGGTGAAAAACTGTTTTTT
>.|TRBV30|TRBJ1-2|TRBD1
CAWSVSGGGYTF
TGTGCCTGGAGTGTATCAGGGGGTGGCTACACCTTC
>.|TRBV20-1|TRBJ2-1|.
CSASQDHEQFF
TGCAGTGCTAGTCAGGATCATGAGCAGTTCTTC
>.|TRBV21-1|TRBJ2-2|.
CASSPAGELFF
TGTGCCAGCAGCCCCGCCGGGGAGCTGTTTTTT
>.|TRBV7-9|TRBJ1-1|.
CASSLGTVDTEAFF
TGTGCCAGCAGCTTAGGGACAGTGGACACTGAAGCTTTCTTT
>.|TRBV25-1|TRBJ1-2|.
CASSSGPGKFGGYTF
TGTGCCAGCAGTTCAGGCCCAGGGAAATTTGGTGGCTACACCTTC
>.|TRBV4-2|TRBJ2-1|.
CASSQDPASSYNEQFF
TGTGCCAGCAGCCAAGATCCGGCTAGCTCCTACAATGAGCAGTTCTTC
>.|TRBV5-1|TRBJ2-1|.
CASGGNEQFF
TGCGCCAGCGGGGGGAATGAGCAGTTCTTC
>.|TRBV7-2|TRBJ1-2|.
CASSLMEGGYTF
TGTGCCAGCAGCTTGATGGAGGGTGGCTACACCTTC
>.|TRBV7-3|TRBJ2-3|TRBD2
CASSLAGGGGTDTQYF
TGTGCCAGCAGCTTAGCGGGGGGGGGTGGCACAGATACGCAGTATTTT
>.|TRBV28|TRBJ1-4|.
CASSRYEVNEKLFF
TGTGCCAGCAGTCGCTATGAGGTAAATGAAAAACTGTTTTTT
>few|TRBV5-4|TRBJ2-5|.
CASSLGDLETQYF
TGTGCCAGCAGCTTGGGAGACTTGGAGACCCAGTACTTC
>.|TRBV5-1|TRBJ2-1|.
CASSFPGQGGRESGREPYNEQFF
TGCGCCAGCAGCTTTCCGGGACAGGGTGGACGGGAAAGCGGGAGAGAACCTTACAATGAGCAGTTCTTC
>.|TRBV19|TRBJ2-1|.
CASSIRGYPPYNEQFF
TGTGCCAGTAGTATACGGGGGTATCCCCCCTACAATGAGCAGTTCTTC
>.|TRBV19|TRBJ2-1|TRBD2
CASSSSTSGQFF
TGTGCCAGTAGTTCTTCGACTAGCGGGCAGTTCTTC
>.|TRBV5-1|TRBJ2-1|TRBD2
CASSPGGTSVNEQFF
TGCGCCAGCAGCCCCGGGGGGACTAGCGTCAATGAGCAGTTCTTC
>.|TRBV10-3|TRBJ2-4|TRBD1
CAISDRTGSSRDIQYF
TGTGCCATCAGTGATCGGACAGGGTCCTCGAGGGACATTCAGTACTTC
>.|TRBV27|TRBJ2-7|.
CASSLGGTLEQYF
TGTGCCAGCAGTTTGGGCGGGACTCTCGAGCAGTACTTC
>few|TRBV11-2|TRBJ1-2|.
CASSSNLRERANYGYTF
TGTGCCAGCAGCTCAAATCTCCGGGAGCGTGCTAACTATGGCTACACCTTC
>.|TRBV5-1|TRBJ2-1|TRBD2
CASSQWGLAGGRDNEQFF
TGCGCCAGCAGCCAATGGGGACTAGCGGGGGGGCGTGACAATGAGCAGTTCTTC
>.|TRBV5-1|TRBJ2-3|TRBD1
CASSLPGGGTDTQYF
TGCGCCAGCAGCTTGCCAGGGGGAGGCACAGATACGCAGTATTTT
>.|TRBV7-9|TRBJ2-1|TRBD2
CASSHGASGYNEQFF
TGTGCCAGCAGCCATGGGGCTAGCGGATACAATGAGCAGTTCTTC
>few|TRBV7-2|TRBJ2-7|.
CASSFQDSYEQYF
TGTGCCAGCAGCTTTCAGGACTCCTACGAGCAGTACTTC
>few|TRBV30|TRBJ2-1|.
CAWSVRGPRGNEQFF
TGTGCCTGGAGTGTCCGAGGTCCTCGAGGCAATGAGCAGTTCTTC
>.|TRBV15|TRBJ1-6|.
CATSLRGNSPLHF
TGTGCCACCAGTCTACGGGGGAATTCACCCCTCCACTTT
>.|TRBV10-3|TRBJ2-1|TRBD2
CATGVGGSSYNEQFF
TGTGCCACCGGGGTCGGCGGGAGCTCCTACAATGAGCAGTTCTTC
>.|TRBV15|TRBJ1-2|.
CATSRDEGFRSYGYTF
TGTGCCACCAGCAGAGATGAGGGATTTAGGTCTTATGGCTACACCTTC
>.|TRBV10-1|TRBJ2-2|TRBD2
CASSDWRGANTGELFF
TGCGCCAGCAGTGATTGGCGGGGGGCTAACACCGGGGAGCTGTTTTTT
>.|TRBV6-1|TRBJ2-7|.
CASSEQGLVYEQYF
TGTGCCAGCAGTGAACAGGGGTTGGTCTACGAGCAGTACTTC
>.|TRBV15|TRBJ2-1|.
CATSRDWGGDEQFF
TGTGCCACCAGCAGAGATTGGGGGGGCGATGAGCAGTTCTTC
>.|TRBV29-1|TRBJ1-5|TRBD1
CSVLTGGWNQPQHF
TGCAGCGTCCTTACAGGGGGCTGGAATCAGCCCCAGCATTTT
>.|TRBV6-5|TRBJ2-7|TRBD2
CASSPLAGGGYEQYF
TGTGCCAGCAGCCCCTTAGCGGGAGGGGGGTACGAGCAGTACTTC
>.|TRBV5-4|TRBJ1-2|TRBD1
CASSAPQDRVQGYTF
TGTGCCAGCAGTGCTCCCCAGGACAGGGTGCAAGGCTACACCTTC
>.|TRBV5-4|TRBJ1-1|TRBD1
CASSSDPRTGEDTEAFF
TGTGCCAGCAGCTCAGATCCTAGGACAGGGGAGGACACTGAAGCTTTCTTT
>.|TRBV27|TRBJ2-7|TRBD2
CASSTGGVSEQYF
TGTGCCAGTTCGACTGGGGGGGTTAGCGAGCAGTACTTC
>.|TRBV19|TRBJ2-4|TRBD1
CASSLLLYQGAGVKNIQYF
TGTGCCAGTAGTCTACTCCTATACCAGGGGGCTGGGGTTAAAAACATTCAGTACTTC
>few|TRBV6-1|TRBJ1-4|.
CASSEGWESEKLFF
TGTGCCAGCAGTGAGGGTTGGGAGTCTGAAAAACTGTTTTTT
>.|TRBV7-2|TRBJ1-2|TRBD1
CASSLQGAGGDGYTF
TGTGCCAGCAGCCTCCAAGGGGCAGGGGGAGATGGCTACACCTTC
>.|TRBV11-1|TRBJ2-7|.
CASSFKRPGGGYEQYF
TGTGCCAGCAGCTTCAAACGTCCAGGAGGAGGCTACGAGCAGTACTTC
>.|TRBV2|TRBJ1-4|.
CASRPGDGEKLFF
TGTGCCAGCAGGCCCGGAGATGGTGAAAAACTGTTTTTT
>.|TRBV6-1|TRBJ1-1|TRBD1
CASSLRQGGTEAFF
TGTGCCAGCAGTCTCCGACAGGGGGGTACTGAAGCTTTCTTT
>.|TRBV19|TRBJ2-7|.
CATREAHSYEQYF
TGTGCCACCAGGGAGGCACACAGCTACGAGCAGTACTTC
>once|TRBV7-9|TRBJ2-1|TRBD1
CSSSSGQGSSYNEQFF
TGTTCCAGCAGCTCGGGACAGGGGTCCTCCTACAATGAGCAGTTCTTC
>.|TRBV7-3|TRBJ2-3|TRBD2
CASTQSGSPADTQYF
TGTGCCAGCACCCAGAGCGGGAGCCCCGCAGATACGCAGTATTTT
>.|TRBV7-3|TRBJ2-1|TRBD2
CASSFGGRAHNEQFF
TGTGCCAGCAGCTTCGGCGGGAGGGCCCACAATGAGCAGTTCTTC
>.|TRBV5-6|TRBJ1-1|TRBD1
CASSSPRGDTEAFF
TGTGCCAGCAGCTCACCCAGGGGGGATACTGAAGCTTTCTTT
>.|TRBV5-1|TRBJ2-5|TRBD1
CASSVRDRGRETQYF
TGCGCCAGCAGCGTCCGGGACAGGGGGCGGGAGACCCAGTACTTC